The 13 T cell receptor beta chains reported below all come from one sample, sequenced in a study of T cell repertoires in cytomegalovirus infection. One entry per CDR3 protein, called by TCRdb with MiXCR from the reads. Of approximately 750,000 distinct CDR3 sequences listed, 35% were seen once; the top ten hold under 3%. Sequencing was performed on PBMCs. These receptors were taken from a human donor in good health (CMV status not recorded). Some clones in this sample may be carry-over from other donors' samples.

This clonotype occurred many times. This chain links TRBV28 with TRBJ1-2; D possibly corresponds to TRBD1 (5 bases). The germline V and J ends were trimmed by 5 bases and 4 bases, with 17 bases remaining between them. CDR1 and CDR2 from the germline V gene are MDHEN and SYDVKM. The CDR3 spans 15 residues. CDR3 loop: CASSTRRDPVYGYTF. CDR3 bases: TGTGCCAGCAGTACCCGCCGGGACCCAGTCTATGGCTACACCTTC.

Ten or more counts support this clonotype. J is TRBJ2-2 and V is TRBV6-1; TRBD1 matches at 9 bases. Germline lookup yields CDR1 MNHNS and CDR2 SASEGT. Germline trimming cut 1 base from V and 5 bases from J; bases unmatched to any gene: 5. The CDR3 runs 16 residues. The CDR3 bases are TGTGCCAGCAGTGAAGTACAGGGGGCGCGAACCGGGGAGCTGTTTTTT. Amino acids: CASSEVQGARTGELFF.

CDR3 loop: CASRISGQGAGELFF. Here the CDR3 DNA reads TGTGCCAGCCGAATATCGGGACAGGGGGCTGGGGAGCTGTTTTTT. This chain links TRBV12-3 or TRBV12-4 with TRBJ2-2, with 12 bases fitting TRBD1. The CDR3 length is 15 residues. The trim removed 8 bases at V and 8 bases at J, leaving 9 bases unmatched.

The V and J genes are TRBV3-1 and TRBJ2-3; no clear D. The V gene's germline CDR1 is LGHDT and CDR2 YNNKEL (reference sequence). V gave up 3 bases and J gave up 2 bases, with 15 bases separating them. The CDR3 contains 16 residues. In DNA, the CDR3 is TGTGCCAGCAGCCAGGGGAAAACTCGGACCACAGATACGCAGTATTTT. Translated, it gives CASSQGKTRTTDTQYF.

This clonotype was counted only a few times. The chain links TRBV28 to TRBJ2-7; 8 bases are shared with TRBD1. V trimming: 6 bases; J trimming: 6 bases; junction bases outside the gene matches: 13. In germline, CDR1 is MDHEN, CDR2 SYDVKM. The CDR3 length is 15 residues. CDR3 coding DNA: TGTGCCAGCAGAACCAGGGGGCAGTATGGGGGCGAGCAGTACTTC. Translating gives CASRTRGQYGGEQYF.

This clonotype was detected ten times or more. This sequence joins TRBV29-1 and TRBJ2-1; D gene ambiguous. The length of the CDR3 is 14 residues. The V gene lost 6 bases and the J gene lost 9 bases, with 21 bases spanning the gap. The V gene's germline CDR1 is SQVTM and CDR2 ANQGSEA. The CDR3: CSVAPLSSPTEQFF. The DNA of the CDR3 is TGCAGCGTCGCGCCCCTCTCAAGTCCCACTGAGCAGTTCTTC.

This rearrangement joins TRBV5-4 to TRBJ2-1; D is unresolved. CDR1 and CDR2 (germline): SGHNT, YYREEE (reference sequence). The V end lost 0 bases, the J end lost 6 bases, and 7 bases lay between the germline ends. The CDR3 extends over 13 amino acids. The CDR3 spells CASSLASANEQFF. CDR3 sequence (DNA): TGTGCCAGCAGCTTGGCCTCGGCCAATGAGCAGTTCTTC.

The chain couples TRBV12-3 or TRBV12-4 to TRBJ2-1; D not resolved. This CDR3 region has 13 residues. V shed 3 bases and J shed 6 bases, with 9 bases lying between them. CDR3 bases: TGTGCCAGCAGTTTTGTGATAATCAATGAGCAGTTCTTC. Translation: CASSFVIINEQFF.

The rearrangement uses TRBV29-1 and TRBJ1-1; possible D gene TRBD1, 6 bases. V lost 4 bases to trimming and J lost 1 base, with 13 bases between them. From germline, CDR1 is SQVTM and CDR2 ANQGSEA. The CDR3 runs to 14 residues. This CDR3 reads CSVVRGVKNTEAFF. DNA of the CDR3: TGCAGCGTTGTTAGGGGGGTAAAGAACACTGAAGCTTTCTTT.

CDR3: CASSQDSGGRTEAFF. CDR3 DNA sequence: TGCGCCAGCAGCCAAGATTCGGGGGGGCGTACTGAAGCTTTCTTT. The chain has TRBV4-1 and TRBJ1-1; D is possibly TRBD1 (6 bases). V lost 0 bases, J lost 5 bases, and 13 bases lay in between. Germline CDR1 and CDR2: MGHRA and YSYEKL. The CDR3 is 15 residues long.

This chain uses TRBV4-1 with TRBJ1-4; TRBD1 is a possible D gene (6 bases). The germline CDR1 and CDR2 sequences are MGHRA and YSYEKL. V was clipped by 5 bases and J by 5 bases, with 15 bases between them. CDR3 length equals 15 residues. The CDR3 region is CASSFTTGRNEKLFF. CDR3 DNA: TGCGCCAGCAGCTTTACGACAGGAAGGAATGAAAAACTGTTTTTT.

At least ten counts were recorded for this clonotype. The CDR3 nucleotides are TGTGCCAGCAGCCCACAGAACGCCTACGAGCAGTACTTC. The encoded protein is CASSPQNAYEQYF. V usage is TRBV7-2 and J usage is TRBJ2-7; D is unresolved. The V gene lost 5 bases and the J gene lost 2 bases, with 10 bases spanning the gap. The CDR3 length is 13 residues. Germline-derived CDR1 and CDR2 are SGHTA and FQGNSA.

At least ten counts were recorded for this clonotype. The V and J genes are TRBV5-6 and TRBJ1-2; D not certain. The V end was cut by 0 bases, the J end by 2 bases, with 8 bases between. The CDR3 consists of 14 residues. Germline V gene data show CDR1 as SGHDT and CDR2 as YYEEEE. CDR3 loop: CASSLEIANYGYTF. For the CDR3, the DNA is TGTGCCAGCAGCTTGGAGATCGCCAACTATGGCTACACCTTC.